The T cell receptor beta chain described here comes from a study of T cells and copy number aberrations in small-cell lung cancer. General study points: Findings need validation given the study's small sample size. Versus adjacent lung, tumor T-cell richness and clonality were lower; density nonsignificantly.

Donors had limited-stage small-cell lung cancer, resected between about 2008 and 2020. Normal lung tissue came from at least 2 cm beyond the tumor margin and showed no malignant cells. As regards this clone: Its antigen is still unknown.

CDR1 LNHNV and CDR2 YYDKDF come from the germline V gene (reference sequence). The CDR3 sequence is 16 residues long. V lost 5 bases, J lost 10 bases, and 11 bases stayed unmatched. The data were produced by immunoSEQ multiplex PCR, yet TCRdb's version contains in-frame clones alone and is incomplete. Altogether more than 2,000 clones are present, roughly 82% being singletons, with the ten largest covering around 5%. The TCR comes from a woman aged 45-65 years with small cell lung cancer. What was sequenced was normal tissue next to the tumor. This chain joins TRBV15 and TRBJ2-1, with TRBD2 matching over 13 bases. The chain's CDR3 is CATSSQGLAGVKEQFF. The CDR3 DNA reads TGTGCCACCAGCTCACAAGGACTAGCGGGAGTTAAGGAGCAGTTCTTC.